This T cell receptor (beta chain) was captured by sequencing in a study of radiotherapy plus CTLA-4 blockade in lung cancer. Study in general: Objective responses were recorded in 15% to 20% of patients, with disease control recorded in about 33%. Overall study findings and caveats: TCR clones from tumors expanded in blood after radiotherapy plus ipilimumab. Best predicting response, reportedly, were early blood T cell clone dynamics, with interferon-beta.

Data came from immunoSEQ multiplex PCR; TCRdb stores just in-frame clones and leaves some out. The sample has more than 90,000 clones; roughly 86% are singletons. Germline lookup yields CDR1 MNHEY and CDR2 SVGAGI. Losses at the gene ends were 5 bases for V and 5 bases for J; bases not matched to a gene: 0. The CDR3 runs 13 residues. Patients with chemo-refractory metastatic non-small-cell lung cancer received focal radiation plus CTLA-4 blockade with ipilimumab. A word on this clone: No antigen is known for it.

The genes are TRBV6-5 and TRBJ1-6; the match to TRBD1 covers 7 bases. The TCR comes from a human donor with non-small cell lung cancer that progressed on radiotherapy plus ipilimumab. Some clones in this sample may be carry-over from other donors' samples. This sample comprised peripheral blood, obtained from a patient treated with radiotherapy plus ipilimumab. CDR3 protein: CASSGQDNSPLHF. The CDR3 region has the DNA TGTGCCAGCAGTGGACAGGATAATTCACCCCTCCACTTT.